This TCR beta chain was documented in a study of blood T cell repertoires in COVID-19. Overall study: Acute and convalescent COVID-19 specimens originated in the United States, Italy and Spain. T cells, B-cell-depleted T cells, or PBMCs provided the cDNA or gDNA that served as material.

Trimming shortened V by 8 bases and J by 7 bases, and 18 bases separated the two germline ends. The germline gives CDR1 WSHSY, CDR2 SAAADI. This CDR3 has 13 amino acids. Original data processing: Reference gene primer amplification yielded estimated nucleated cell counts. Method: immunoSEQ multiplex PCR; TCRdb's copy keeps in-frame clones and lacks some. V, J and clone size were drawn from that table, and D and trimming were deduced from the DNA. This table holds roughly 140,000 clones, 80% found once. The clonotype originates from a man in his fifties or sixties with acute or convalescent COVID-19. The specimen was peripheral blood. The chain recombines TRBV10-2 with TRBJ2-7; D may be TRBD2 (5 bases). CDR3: CASGGGPRGEQYF. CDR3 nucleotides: TGCGCCAGCGGCGGCGGACCCCGGGGTGAGCAGTACTTC.